Below, one T cell receptor (beta chain) is given with its context. Germline CDR1 reads SGHAT; CDR2 reads FQNNGV. The CDR3 has 14 residues. V shed 2 bases, J shed 2 bases, and the junction held 3 bases outside the gene matches. This entry comes from a study of cytotoxic CD8 clonotypes in ibrutinib-treated CLL. TCRdb keeps only in-frame clones here, not all; method: immunoSEQ multiplex PCR. Here the sample spans roughly 300,000 clones, more than 70% being singletons. Specimen: PBMCs, collected at disease progression, from a patient treated with ibrutinib. This chain links TRBV11-2 with TRBJ2-7; 7 bases map to TRBD1. The source of this sequence is a human donor with chronic lymphocytic leukemia. The DNA of the CDR3 is TGTGCCAGCAGCTTAACAGGGGCCCCCTACGAGCAGTACTTC. Its translation is CASSLTGAPYEQYF.